These T cell receptor beta chains were read from a single sample in a study of neurological immune-mediated disorders. TCRdb re-derived calls from the 5' RACE reads in MiXCR, one entry per CDR3 protein. Here the sample spans 45,000 or so distinct CDR3 sequences, around 2.9% being singletons. Source material: PBMCs. The origin of the receptors is a woman between 45 and 60 years old with multiple sclerosis. The CDR3 runs from the conserved cysteine through the conserved F or W. D genes are given only for firm matches. Clone size is given for some rows only: seen once, a few or many times, or a class if the clone is expanded.

CDR3nt	CDR3aa	v_gene	d_gene	j_gene	abundance
TGCAGTGCGGGGGTTAACTCCTACAATGAGCAGTTCTTC	CSAGVNSYNEQFF	TRBV20-1	.	TRBJ2-1	many
TGTGCCAGCAGTTTAGTGGCGGGAGGGCCGTCGGGAGATACGCAGTATTTT	CASSLVAGGPSGDTQYF	TRBV12-3/TRBV12-4	TRBD2	TRBJ2-3	many
TGCGCCAGCAGCCAAACAACTAATGAAAAACTGTTTTTT	CASSQTTNEKLFF	TRBV5-1	.	TRBJ1-4	many
TGTGCCAGCAGCGGGCTAGCGGTGAACACCGGGGAGCTGTTTTTT	CASSGLAVNTGELFF	TRBV2	TRBD2	TRBJ2-2	many
TGCGCCAGCAGGACGACAGGGGGAATAGAGACCCAGTACTTC	CASRTTGGIETQYF	TRBV5-1	TRBD1	TRBJ2-5	many
TGCAGTGCTAGGGGCGGGGGATACACTGAAGCTTTCTTT	CSARGGGYTEAFF	TRBV20-1	.	TRBJ1-1	many
TGTGCCAGCAGTTCCCAGGGGGCTGGTAGCAATCAGCCCCAGCATTTT	CASSSQGAGSNQPQHF	TRBV2	TRBD1	TRBJ1-5	many
TGTGCCAGCAGTTTCCCCACCAGCGGACGGCATGAGCAGTTCTTC	CASSFPTSGRHEQFF	TRBV12-3/TRBV12-4	.	TRBJ2-1	many
TGTGCCAGCAGCTTATCGGGCGGGTCCTCCTACAATGAGCAGTTCTTC	CASSLSGGSSYNEQFF	TRBV7-9	.	TRBJ2-1	many
TGCAGCGTGGGACAGATTAATGAAAAACTGTTTTTT	CSVGQINEKLFF	TRBV29-1	TRBD1	TRBJ1-4	many
TGCAGTGGGGACTCTGGAAACACCATATATTTT	CSGDSGNTIYF	TRBV20-1	.	TRBJ1-3	many
TGTGCCAGCAGCTTCGTACAGGGGCGTTACAATGAGCAGTTCTTC	CASSFVQGRYNEQFF	TRBV7-9	TRBD1	TRBJ2-1	many
TGTGCCAGCAGCTTAGGATCGGGAGCCACCGGGGAGCTGTTTTTT	CASSLGSGATGELFF	TRBV11-2	.	TRBJ2-2	many
TGCGCCAGCAGTGAGGCAGGGGGCAATAAGACCCAGAATTTT	CASSEAGGNKTQNF	TRBV10-2	TRBD1	TRBJ1-5	many
TGCGCCAGCAGCCCCAGGGGGAGGGGCGATGGCTACACCTTC	CASSPRGRGDGYTF	TRBV5-1	TRBD1	TRBJ1-2	.
TGTGCCATCAGTGAACCTAGCGGTTCCAACTACAATGAGCAGTTCTTC	CAISEPSGSNYNEQFF	TRBV10-3	TRBD2	TRBJ2-1	many
TGTGCCAGCACCAGACTAGCGGGTGCGGGCAGCTCCTACGAGCAGTACTTC	CASTRLAGAGSSYEQYF	TRBV4-2	TRBD2	TRBJ2-7	many
TGTGCCAGCAGAAAACCGGGACTAGCGGGAGGCGAGCAGTACTTC	CASRKPGLAGGEQYF	TRBV28	TRBD2	TRBJ2-7	many
TGTGCCACCGCCACTAGCGGACTCTCCTACGAGCAGTACTTC	CATATSGLSYEQYF	TRBV15	TRBD2	TRBJ2-7	many
TGTGCCAGCAGTCCCCAGGGGATCACAGATACGCAGTATTTT	CASSPQGITDTQYF	TRBV7-9	.	TRBJ2-3	many
TGTGCCAGCTCCCCGGCCCCCAGGAACACTGAAGCTTTCTTT	CASSPAPRNTEAFF	TRBV18	.	TRBJ1-1	many
TGTGCCAGCAGCAAACAGGGTGAAAGAATCGCAGATACGCAGTATTTT	CASSKQGERIADTQYF	TRBV7-2	.	TRBJ2-3	many
TGCGCCAGCAGTGACCCCGGACTAGCGGGTGCTGAGACCCAGTACTTC	CASSDPGLAGAETQYF	TRBV10-2	TRBD2	TRBJ2-5	many
TGCGCCAGCAGCCTAGGGGGGGCTGGGATGAACACTGAAGCTTTCTTT	CASSLGGAGMNTEAFF	TRBV10-2	.	TRBJ1-1	few
TGCGCCAGCAGTCAGGGGTCAATGAACACTGAAGCTTTCTTT	CASSQGSMNTEAFF	TRBV5-1	.	TRBJ1-1	.
TGCGCCAGCAGCGAAATAACAGGGAGGGTCACTGAAGCTTTCTTT	CASSEITGRVTEAFF	TRBV5-1	.	TRBJ1-1	few
TGCGCCAGCAGCTCGGGTCAGGGGGGCACTGAAGCTTTCTTT	CASSSGQGGTEAFF	TRBV5-1	TRBD1	TRBJ1-1	many
TGTGCCAGCAGCCAAGGCGTACTGGGACGCACAGATACGCAGTATTTT	CASSQGVLGRTDTQYF	TRBV3-1	.	TRBJ2-3	many
TGTGCCAGCAGTTTACTCTATTACAATGAGCAGTTCTTC	CASSLLYYNEQFF	TRBV28	.	TRBJ2-1	many
TGTGCCAGCAGCCCGGGACAGCCCTTAACCTTC	CASSPGQPLTF	TRBV7-2	TRBD1	TRBJ1-2	many
TGCAGTGCTGACAGGGGCGACAATCAGCCCCAGCATTTT	CSADRGDNQPQHF	TRBV20-1	TRBD1	TRBJ1-5	many
TGCAGTGCTAGATGGGAGGCGGGGACCATTCAGTACTTC	CSARWEAGTIQYF	TRBV20-1	.	TRBJ2-4	many
TGTGCCAGCAGCCGGATCGGGGGCTTGAATTCACCCCTCCACTTT	CASSRIGGLNSPLHF	TRBV6-6	.	TRBJ1-6	many
TGTGCCAGCAGCCAAGCTAGTCTGGGGAACACCGGGGAGCTGTTTTTT	CASSQASLGNTGELFF	TRBV14	.	TRBJ2-2	many
TGTGCCAGCAGCCTCACTACAGGGGGAGAGCAGTACTTC	CASSLTTGGEQYF	TRBV9	TRBD1	TRBJ2-7	many
TGTGCCAGCGGGGGACTAGCGGAAGACTACGAGCAGTACTTC	CASGGLAEDYEQYF	TRBV27	TRBD2	TRBJ2-7	.
TGTGCCAGCAGCTTGGGACAGTCCACAGATACGCAGTATTTT	CASSLGQSTDTQYF	TRBV7-2	TRBD1	TRBJ2-3	many
TGTGCCAGCAGCTTAGGGCGGGAGCGGAGGAACGAGCAGTACTTC	CASSLGRERRNEQYF	TRBV7-6	TRBD2	TRBJ2-7	many
TGCGCCAGCAGTGAGTCCGCAGCCACAGATACGCAGTATTTT	CASSESAATDTQYF	TRBV10-1	.	TRBJ2-3	.
TGCGCCAGCAGCCGCACCTTAACTGGGCAGACCCAGTACTTC	CASSRTLTGQTQYF	TRBV4-1	.	TRBJ2-5	many
TGCAGTGCTAAGGACAGGTACTCCCCGAACACCGGGGAGCTGTTTTTT	CSAKDRYSPNTGELFF	TRBV20-1	TRBD1	TRBJ2-2	many
TGTGCCAGCAGCTTAACCGCGGGATTTGGCGGTGAGCAGTTCTTC	CASSLTAGFGGEQFF	TRBV7-2	.	TRBJ2-1	many
TGCGCCAGCAGCATCCGACAGGGGGTTGAGACCCAGTACTTC	CASSIRQGVETQYF	TRBV5-1	TRBD1	TRBJ2-5	many
TGTGCCAGCAGCTTCGGAGATACGCAGTATTTT	CASSFGDTQYF	TRBV7-9	.	TRBJ2-3	many
TGTGCCAGCAGTTCTCTCCGGGCAGGCAATGAGCAGTTCTTC	CASSSLRAGNEQFF	TRBV28	.	TRBJ2-1	many
TGCAGTGCGGACAGGGCCCGCCAAGAGACCCAGTACTTC	CSADRARQETQYF	TRBV20-1	TRBD1	TRBJ2-5	many
TGCGCCAGCAGCCTATCCGGGACGGAAGGAGAGACCCAGTACTTC	CASSLSGTEGETQYF	TRBV5-1	.	TRBJ2-5	many
TGTGCCAGCAGTTACTCGAAGCAGAACTATGGCTACACCTTC	CASSYSKQNYGYTF	TRBV6-5	.	TRBJ1-2	many
TGCAGCGTTGACGTAGGACAGGGGGATAAAGCTTTCTTT	CSVDVGQGDKAFF	TRBV29-1	TRBD1	TRBJ1-1	many
TGTGCCAGCAGTCGGGACAGGGTTAGTTACGAGCAGTACTTC	CASSRDRVSYEQYF	TRBV28	TRBD1	TRBJ2-7	many
TGCGCCAGCAGCTCACTACAGGGTGTGGATGAGCAGTTCTTC	CASSSLQGVDEQFF	TRBV5-1	.	TRBJ2-1	many
TGCAGTGCTAGGTCCGAAGGGGGCTGGGGCAATCAGCCCCAGCATTTT	CSARSEGGWGNQPQHF	TRBV20-1	TRBD1	TRBJ1-5	many
TGCAGTGCTACGGTCCATAGCGGGGCTAATGAGCAGTTCTTC	CSATVHSGANEQFF	TRBV20-1	TRBD2	TRBJ2-1	many
TGCAGTGCTAGAGATTCGAGAAGTGCTGGAAACACCATATATTTT	CSARDSRSAGNTIYF	TRBV20-1	.	TRBJ1-3	many
TGTGCCAGCAGCCTTAACGGCGGGAGCCCCTACGAGCAGTACTTC	CASSLNGGSPYEQYF	TRBV7-3	TRBD2	TRBJ2-7	many
TGCAGTGCTAGGTCCGGGACAGGGAAGTCTAATGAAAAACTGTTTTTT	CSARSGTGKSNEKLFF	TRBV20-1	TRBD1	TRBJ1-4	many
TGTGCCAGCAGCCCACTACAATCTACAGGGGGATATACGCAGTATTTT	CASSPLQSTGGYTQYF	TRBV28	TRBD1	TRBJ2-3	many